These 29 T cell receptor beta chains were all obtained from the same sample, sequenced in a study of T cells in women clearing cervical HPV infection. Method: immunoSEQ multiplex PCR; TCRdb's copy keeps in-frame clones and lacks some. Its listing shows under 40,000 clones. Sequencing was performed on blood buffy coat. All receptors derive from a woman aged 18 to 75 with a cervical HPV16 infection that either progressed to CIN3+ or cleared (not recorded which).

Note on this clone: Read sequence stops 3 residues before the CDR3 end, and the germline J gene provides the missing end. J is TRBJ2-5 and V is TRBV29-1, with a possible D match to TRBD1 (5 bases). Germline CDR1 SQVTM, CDR2 ANQGSEA. The CDR3 covers 13 residues. The V end lost 5 bases, the J end lost 1 base, and 11 bases lay between the germline ends. CDR3 bases read: TGCAGCGTTCCTGGACACTCCCAAGAGACC. Protein: CSVPGHSQET. The whole CDR3 region reads CSVPGHSQETQYF.

In the case of this clone: The read comes to an end 3 residues before the CDR3 does, leaving the germline J gene to fill in the end. This chain connects TRBV20-1 to TRBJ1-5, with TRBD1 matching 11 bases. The CDR3 extends over 15 amino acids. V shed 3 bases, J shed 4 bases, and the junction held 5 bases outside the gene matches. Per germline, CDR1 DFQATT and CDR2 SNEGSKA (reference sequence). CDR3 sequence: CSASSGTGGNQPQHF. CDR3 DNA, as far as it was read: TGCAGTGCTAGCTCCGGGACAGGGGGAAATCAGCCC.

As to this clone: Sequencing ends 3 residues short of the CDR3 end; the germline J gene provides the rest. This sequence joins TRBV25-1 and TRBJ2-5, with TRBD1 matching over 9 bases. The CDR3 extends over 15 amino acids. Germline loops: CDR1 MGHDK, CDR2 SYGVNS. Trimming at V came to 7 bases and at J to 1 base, leaving 7 bases not matched to a gene. CDR3 region: CASTMTGGPQETQYF. The covered CDR3 bases are TGTGCCAGCACTATGACAGGGGGTCCCCAAGAGACC.

Details on this clone: Read data end 3 residues before the CDR3 end; the end is taken from the germline J gene. The chain joins TRBV7-2 to TRBJ2-1; D possibly corresponds to TRBD2 (5 bases). The V end lost 5 bases, the J end lost 6 bases, and 17 bases lay between the germline ends. Germline values: CDR1 SGHTA, CDR2 FQGNSA. The CDR3 spans 15 residues. CDR3 DNA, as far as it was read: TGTGCCAGCAGCGCCCGGAGCGGTACGGGCAATGAG. It translates to CASSARSGTGNE. The whole CDR3 protein reads CASSARSGTGNEQFF.

For this clone: From the germline J gene comes the end of the CDR3, since the read stops 3 residues before it. This chain joins TRBV11-2 and TRBJ1-2, with a possible D match to TRBD1 (6 bases). The V gene lost 4 bases and the J gene lost 0 bases, with 12 bases spanning the gap. The germline V gene has CDR1 SGHAT and CDR2 FQNNGV. The CDR3 length is 15 residues. CDR3 residues: CASSSTRDTNYGYTF. CDR3 DNA (partial): TGTGCCAGCAGCTCCACCCGGGACACTAACTATGGC.

To note about this clone: The read ends 3 residues before the CDR3 terminus; that terminus is restored from the germline J gene. The rearrangement uses TRBV5-6 and TRBJ2-5; no definite D call. Germline CDR1 SGHDT, CDR2 YYEEEE. The ends were cut back, 4 bases at V and 2 bases at J, with 9 bases in the middle. This CDR3 is 13 amino acids long. CDR3 loop: CASSLRGQETQYF. CDR3 bases read: TGTGCCAGCAGCCTCCGAGGTCAAGAGACC. Variable domain in full (rest from reference TRBV5-6 and TRBJ2-5): DAGVTQSPTHLIKTRGQQVTLRCSPKSGHDTVSWYQQALGQGPQFIFQYYEEEERQRGNFPDRFSGHQFPNYSSELNVNALLLGDSALYLCASSLRGQETQYFGPGTRLLVL.

On this clone: A junction end diverges from the germline sequence, so it may reflect a read error. Incomplete CDR3 DNA: TGCGCCAGCAGCCAAGATGTAGCGGGGGTTACCTACAATGAG. Protein sequence: CASSQDVAGVTYNE. The entire CDR3 sequence reads CASSQDVAGVTYNEQFF. The rearrangement joins TRBV4-2 to TRBJ2-1; the match to TRBD2 covers 9 bases. Read sequence stops 3 residues before the CDR3 end, and the germline J gene provides the missing end. This CDR3 has 17 residues. The V gene's germline CDR1 is LGHNA and CDR2 YNFKEQ.

A word on this clone: The read terminates 3 residues before the CDR3 end, so the remaining end is supplied by the germline J gene. The genes are TRBV30 and TRBJ1-4; 7 bases fit TRBD1. Germline-derived CDR1 and CDR2 are GTSNPN and SVGIG (reference sequence). CDR3 length equals 12 residues. J was trimmed by 8 bases and V by 5 bases; bases with no gene match: 5. CDR3 bases read: TGTGCCTGGCACAGGGGAGGCGAAAAA. Amino acids: CAWHRGGEK. The CDR3, in full, reads CAWHRGGEKLFF.

For this clone: The read ends 3 residues shy of where the CDR3 ends; the end is completed using the germline J gene. This chain joins TRBV6-1 and TRBJ2-7; D may be TRBD1 (5 bases). The CDR3 totals 17 residues. The V gene's germline CDR1 is MNHNS and CDR2 SASEGT. V was trimmed by 1 base and J by 3 bases, leaving 19 bases between them. The sequenced CDR3 bases are TGTGCCAGCAGTGAAGATTTATTAGGACACAGAAGCTACGAG. It specifies CASSEDLLGHRSYE. Given in full, the CDR3 is CASSEDLLGHRSYEQYF.

Incomplete CDR3 DNA: TGTGCCAGTACTGCGCCAGGGGGACAAGAGACC. It encodes CASTAPGGQET. The full CDR3 protein is CASTAPGGQETQYF. The chain recombines TRBV19 with TRBJ2-5; TRBD1 aligns across 7 bases. With the read ending 3 residues before the CDR3 end, the germline J gene is used to fill in that end. The V gene end was trimmed by 7 bases and the J gene end by 2 bases; junction bases not matched to a gene: 7. Germline values: CDR1 LNHDA, CDR2 SQIVND (reference sequence). This CDR3 has 14 residues.

Of note for this clone: The CDR3 end lies 3 residues beyond the end of the read and is filled in from the germline J gene. This rearrangement joins TRBV9 to TRBJ2-1, with TRBD2 identical over 7 bases. The length of the CDR3 is 17 residues. Germline loops: CDR1 SGDLS, CDR2 YYNGEE. The ends lost 4 bases at V and 1 base at J; junction bases unmatched: 11. The DNA read from the CDR3 is TGTGCCAGCAGCCCCCGGGACGCCGGGGGGTCCTACAATGAG. Its protein product is CASSPRDAGGSYNE. From start to end, the CDR3 is CASSPRDAGGSYNEQFF.

Partial CDR3 DNA: TGCGCCAGCAGCTTGCCGGGACTAGAATTTCCGGAGACC. It is translated as CASSLPGLEFPET. The CDR3 as a whole reads CASSLPGLEFPETQYF. This chain links TRBV5-1 with TRBJ2-5; 8 bases match TRBD2. The sequenced fragment ends 3 residues before the CDR3 boundary, so the rest is inferred from the germline J gene. CDR3 length: 16 residues. Trimming at V came to 1 base and at J to 5 bases, leaving 10 bases not matched to a gene. Per the germline V gene, CDR1 is SGHRS and CDR2 is YFSETQ.

A word on this clone: The observed sequence ends 3 residues before the CDR3 terminus, with the missing tail filled in from the germline J gene. The chain uses TRBV30 and TRBJ2-1; tentative D call: TRBD2 (5 bases). The CDR3 consists of 13 residues. Trimming left V 0 bases short and J 6 bases short, with 9 bases between. Per germline, CDR1 GTSNPN and CDR2 SVGIG (reference sequence). Here the CDR3 reads CAWSVLDFNEQFF. CDR3 bases read: TGTGCCTGGAGTGTACTGGACTTCAATGAG.

In the case of this clone: The missing CDR3 end, 3 residues past where the read stops, is filled in from the germline J gene. This chain links TRBV30 with TRBJ1-1; 8 positions agree with TRBD1. The CDR3 runs to 16 residues. V dropped 3 bases and J dropped 0; count of bases not matched to a gene: 9. CDR1 and CDR2 from the germline V gene are GTSNPN and SVGIG (reference sequence). CDR3 DNA (partial): TGTGCCTGGAGGGACGGGGCAGGGGGCATGAACACTGAA. Translation: CAWRDGAGGMNTE. The entire CDR3 reads CAWRDGAGGMNTEAFF.

For this clone: The read ends 3 residues shy of where the CDR3 ends; the end is completed using the germline J gene. This rearrangement joins TRBV20-1 to TRBJ2-3, with D tentatively TRBD1 (5 bases). Per the germline V gene, CDR1 is DFQATT and CDR2 is SNEGSKA (reference sequence). The CDR3 is 16 residues long. CDR3 loop: CSARGGSLYSNQPQYF. The CDR3 bases that were read are TGCAGTGCTAGAGGGGGCAGCCTCTATAGCAATCAGCCG.

Comments on this clone: From the germline J gene comes the end of the CDR3, since the read stops 3 residues before it. The chain couples TRBV24-1 to TRBJ2-3; 7 nucleotides align to TRBD2. CDR1 and CDR2 (germline): KGHDR, SFDVKD. Trimming removed 3 bases from V and 0 bases from J; junction bases left unmatched: 2. The CDR3 totals 15 residues. The CDR3 sequence is CATSDPSGSTDTQYF. CDR3 DNA, as far as it was read: TGTGCCACCAGTGATCCTAGCGGAAGCACAGATACG.

Of note for this clone: An end of the junction differs from the germline gene, which may be a read error. The read is 3 residues too short to cover the CDR3 end, so that end is filled in from the germline J gene. J is TRBJ1-4 and V is TRBV7-2; TRBD1 is a possible D gene (6 bases). The CDR3 is 15 amino acids. CDR1 and CDR2 (germline): SGHTA, FQGNSA. This CDR3 is CASSQTGTSDEELFF. The CDR3 DNA, read in part, is TGTGCCAGCAGCCAAACGGGGACATCAGATGAAGAA.

With respect to this clone: Coverage ceases 3 residues before the CDR3 finishes, and the germline J gene fills in the end. This chain links TRBV30 with TRBJ2-2, with a tentative D call TRBD1 (5 bases). Trimming took 0 bases from V and 3 from J, leaving 8 bases between them. CDR1 and CDR2 from the germline V gene are GTSNPN and SVGIG (reference sequence). The length of the CDR3 is 14 residues. Partial CDR3 DNA: TGTGCCTGGAGTGTGCAGGGTTACACCGGGGAG. This sequence encodes CAWSVQGYTGE. The CDR3 reads in full as CAWSVQGYTGELFF.

A remark on this clone: One junction end disagrees with the germline gene, perhaps due to a read error. The sequenced fragment ends 3 residues before the CDR3 boundary, so the rest is inferred from the germline J gene. The sample has other DNA sequences that encode this CDR3 too. The chain is built from TRBV30 and TRBJ1-3, with D hard to call. The CDR3 has 17 residues. Germline loops: CDR1 GTSNPN, CDR2 SVGIG (reference sequence). This CDR3 is CALRRPNRKSSGNTIYF. The sequenced CDR3 bases are TGTGCCCTCAGGAGACCCAACCGGAAGAGCTCTGGAAACACT.

As concerns this clone: From the germline J gene comes the end of the CDR3, since the read stops 3 residues before it. The V call is TRBV5-1, the J call TRBJ2-7; 16 nucleotides match TRBD2. CDR3 length equals 16 residues. V trimming: 5 bases; J trimming: 3 bases; junction bases outside the gene matches: 5. Germline V lookup: CDR1 SGHRS, CDR2 YFSETQ. CDR3 bases read: TGCGCCAGCAGTTCGGGACTAGCGGGAGGGAACTACGAG. It translates to CASSSGLAGGNYE. The whole CDR3 protein reads CASSSGLAGGNYEQYF. The entire variable domain, with the rest obtained from reference TRBV5-1 and TRBJ2-7, is as follows: KAGVTQTPRYLIKTRGQQVTLSCSPISGHRSVSWYQQTPGQGLQFLFEYFSETQRNKGNFPGRFSGRQFSNSRSEMNVSTLELGDSALYLCASSSGLAGGNYEQYFGPGTRLTVT.

Note on this clone: The read ends 3 residues early relative to the CDR3; the germline J gene fills the gap. V is TRBV5-4 and J is TRBJ1-2; 9 bases line up with TRBD1. This CDR3 is 15 amino acids long. V was clipped by 4 bases and J by 2 bases; unmatched bases: 6. In germline, CDR1 is SGHNT, CDR2 YYREEE (reference sequence). CDR3 bases read: TGTGCCAGCAGCGAACCGGGACAGGGCAACTATGGC. Translated, it gives CASSEPGQGNYG. The entire CDR3 is CASSEPGQGNYGYTF.

In the case of this clone: The DNA ends 3 residues before the CDR3 does, and the rest of the CDR3 is filled in from the germline J gene. The V call is TRBV5-1, the J call TRBJ2-4; TRBD1 matches at 8 bases. The length of the CDR3 is 15 residues. The germline V gene encodes CDR1 SGHRS and CDR2 YFSETQ. CDR3 protein: CASSLRAGGNYGQYF. The sequenced CDR3 bases are TGCGCCAGCAGCTTGAGGGCAGGGGGCAACTATGGT.

Note on this clone: The sequenced fragment ends 3 residues before the CDR3 boundary, so the rest is inferred from the germline J gene. The V and J genes are TRBV7-9 and TRBJ2-2; D is perhaps TRBD1 (6 bases). The CDR3 covers 14 residues. Germline V gives CDR1 SEHNR, CDR2 FQNEAQ (reference sequence). The CDR3 bases that were read are TGTGCCAGCAGCTTAGCGGGGGCTTTTGAAAAG. Protein: CASSLAGAFEK. The complete CDR3 reads CASSLAGAFEKLFF.

With regard to this clone: The read terminates 3 residues before the CDR3 end, so the remaining end is supplied by the germline J gene. The chain is built from TRBV19 and TRBJ2-1; 7 bases line up with TRBD1. Germline-derived CDR1 and CDR2 are LNHDA and SQIVND (reference sequence). The CDR3 is made up of 13 amino acids. V trimming: 0 bases; J trimming: 9 bases; junction bases outside the gene matches: 2. The sequenced CDR3 bases are TGTGCCAGTAGTATAGATTGGACAGGTGAG. It encodes CASSIDWTGE. The CDR3, in full, reads CASSIDWTGEQFF.

Concerning this clone: The read stops 3 residues short of the end of the CDR3; the missing end is completed from the germline J gene. V usage is TRBV5-1 and J usage is TRBJ2-5, with 9 bases fitting TRBD1. Germline-derived CDR1 and CDR2 are SGHRS and YFSETQ. The ends lost 5 bases at V and 2 bases at J; junction bases unmatched: 4. The CDR3 is 14 residues long. The CDR3 reads CASRRGTGQETQYF. The sequenced CDR3 bases are TGCGCCAGCAGACGTGGGACAGGGCAAGAGACC.

Of note for this clone: Read coverage stops 3 residues before the CDR3 terminus; the germline J gene supplies the remainder. This rearrangement joins TRBV7-9 to TRBJ1-2; a possible D gene is TRBD1 (5 bases). The germline V gene encodes CDR1 SEHNR and CDR2 FQNEAQ (reference sequence). There are 15 residues in the CDR3. The CDR3 loop is CASSLGAQGTGGYTF. CDR3 bases read: TGTGCCAGCAGCTTAGGAGCTCAGGGAACGGGCGGC.

Turning to this clone: The CDR3 is cut off 3 residues early in the read; its end comes from the germline J gene. The chain uses TRBV2 and TRBJ2-1; D may be TRBD1 or TRBD2 (5 bases each). This CDR3 has 15 amino acids. V was cut by 7 bases and J by 6 bases, with 19 bases left in between. Germline V gene data show CDR1 as SNHLY and CDR2 as FYNNEI. This CDR3 is CASIQREGIRNEQFF. The sequenced CDR3 bases are TGTGCCAGCATCCAAAGAGAGGGGATCCGCAATGAG. Together with reference TRBV2 and TRBJ2-1, the CDR3 gives the full variable domain: EPEVTQTPSHQVTQMGQEVILRCVPISNHLYFYWYRQILGQKVEFLVSFYNNEISEKSEIFDDQFSVERPDGSNFTLKIRSTKLEDSAMYFCASIQREGIRNEQFFGPGTRLTVL.

With respect to this clone: The sequence runs out 3 residues before the end of the CDR3; the remainder is reconstructed from the germline J gene. The chain carries TRBV5-1 and TRBJ2-2; D is tentatively TRBD1 or TRBD2 (6 bases each). The CDR3 contains 15 residues. Germline V gene lookup returns CDR1 SGHRS and CDR2 YFSETQ. The V and J ends lost 4 bases and 3 bases respectively, with 13 bases between them. The CDR3 is CASSPRDTHTGELFF. CDR3 DNA, as far as it was read: TGCGCCAGCAGCCCGCGGGACACACACACCGGGGAG.

Turning to this clone: Sequencing ends 3 residues short of the CDR3 end; the germline J gene provides the rest. The chain recombines TRBV19 with TRBJ1-2, with a possible D match to TRBD1 (6 bases). This CDR3 region has 13 residues. CDR1 LNHDA and CDR2 SQIVND come from the germline V gene (reference sequence). The CDR3 here is CASRSGGGGDYTF. The part of the CDR3 DNA that was read is TGTGCCAGTAGATCGGGAGGGGGAGGGGAC.